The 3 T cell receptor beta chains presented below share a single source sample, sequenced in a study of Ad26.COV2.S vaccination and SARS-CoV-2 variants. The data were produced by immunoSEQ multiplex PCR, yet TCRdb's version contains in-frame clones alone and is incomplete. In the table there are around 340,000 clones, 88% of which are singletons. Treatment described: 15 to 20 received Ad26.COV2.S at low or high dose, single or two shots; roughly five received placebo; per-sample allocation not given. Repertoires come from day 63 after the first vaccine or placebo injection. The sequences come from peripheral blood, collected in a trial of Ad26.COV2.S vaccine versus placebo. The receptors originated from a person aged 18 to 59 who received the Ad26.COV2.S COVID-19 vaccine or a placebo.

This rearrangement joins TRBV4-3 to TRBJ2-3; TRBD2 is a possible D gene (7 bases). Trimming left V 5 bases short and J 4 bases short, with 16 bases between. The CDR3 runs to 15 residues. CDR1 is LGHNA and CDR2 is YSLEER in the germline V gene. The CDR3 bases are TGCGCCAGCAGCGTCCTCGCGGGGGCAGCAGATACGCAGTATTTT. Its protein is CASSVLAGAADTQYF.

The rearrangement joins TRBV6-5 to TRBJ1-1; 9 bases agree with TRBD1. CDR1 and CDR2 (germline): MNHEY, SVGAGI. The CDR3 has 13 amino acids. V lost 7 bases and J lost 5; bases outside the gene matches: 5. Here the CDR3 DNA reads TGTGCCAGCACCGAGACAGGGGGGACTGAAGCTTTCTTT. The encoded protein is CASTETGGTEAFF.

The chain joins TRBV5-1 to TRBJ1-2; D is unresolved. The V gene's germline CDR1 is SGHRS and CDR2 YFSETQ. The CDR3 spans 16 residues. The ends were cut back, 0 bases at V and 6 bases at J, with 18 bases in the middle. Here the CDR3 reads CASSLDAGSVSDGYTF. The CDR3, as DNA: TGCGCCAGCAGCTTGGATGCCGGTTCGGTCTCTGATGGCTACACCTTC.